The rows below give T cell receptor beta chains drawn from one sample of a study of T cell repertoires and Cas9 in healthy adults. Clones were sequenced by immunoSEQ multiplex PCR, and TCRdb holds only the in-frame ones, with some missing. The sample shows under 25,000 clones, around nine tenths of them seen only once. Material: CD4+ effector T cells (CD127+, CD25-, CD137-, CD154-) from PBMCs; culture status not recorded. The receptors come from a human donor in good health. CDR3s include the opening cysteine and the closing phenylalanine or tryptophan. Fields, in order: clone size, J gene, D gene, V gene, CDR3 protein, CDR3 DNA. D genes are given only for firm matches. A clone size is listed for some rows: how often the clone was seen (once, few, many), or a class if it is expanded.

clone_size: .; j_call: TRBJ1-6; d_call: .; v_call: TRBV15; cdr3_aa: CATSRDFADGPLHF; cdr3_nt: TGTGCCACCAGCAGAGATTTCGCGGATGGACCCCTCCACTTT
clone_size: once; j_call: TRBJ2-1; d_call: TRBD1; v_call: TRBV5-1; cdr3_aa: CASGQGGTYNEQFF; cdr3_nt: TGCGCCAGCGGACAGGGAGGAACCTACAATGAGCAGTTCTTC
clone_size: .; j_call: TRBJ2-3; d_call: TRBD1; v_call: TRBV6-6; cdr3_aa: CASTRRGQGNTDTQYF; cdr3_nt: TGTGCCAGCACTCGCCGAGGACAGGGAAACACAGATACGCAGTATTTT
clone_size: .; j_call: TRBJ1-5; d_call: .; v_call: TRBV28; cdr3_aa: CASSLISGNNQPQHF; cdr3_nt: TGTGCCAGCAGTTTAATTAGCGGGAACAATCAGCCCCAGCATTTT
clone_size: .; j_call: TRBJ2-2; d_call: .; v_call: TRBV7-7; cdr3_aa: CASSLSASVNTGELFF; cdr3_nt: TGTGCTAGCAGCTTATCGGCTAGCGTAAACACCGGGGAGCTGTTTTTT
clone_size: .; j_call: TRBJ2-3; d_call: .; v_call: TRBV11-2; cdr3_aa: CASSLGFRDESQYF; cdr3_nt: TGTGCCAGCAGCTTAGGGTTCCGGGACGAGTCGCAGTATTTT
clone_size: .; j_call: TRBJ1-5; d_call: TRBD1; v_call: TRBV10-2; cdr3_aa: CASSNNKDRALGGRQPQHF; cdr3_nt: TGCGCCAGCAGTAACAACAAGGACAGGGCACTGGGGGGGAGGCAGCCCCAGCATTTT
clone_size: .; j_call: TRBJ2-3; d_call: .; v_call: TRBV5-6; cdr3_aa: CASSLVGVPDTQYF; cdr3_nt: TGTGCCAGCAGCTTGGTCGGGGTCCCAGATACGCAGTATTTT
clone_size: .; j_call: TRBJ1-5; d_call: .; v_call: TRBV6-1; cdr3_aa: CASSEGPEGQPQHF; cdr3_nt: TGTGCCAGCAGTGAAGGACCGGAAGGGCAGCCCCAGCATTTT
clone_size: .; j_call: TRBJ2-7; d_call: TRBD2; v_call: TRBV10-2; cdr3_aa: CATRPGGRVHEQYF; cdr3_nt: TGCGCCACCAGACCAGGAGGGAGGGTCCACGAGCAGTACTTC
clone_size: .; j_call: TRBJ1-5; d_call: TRBD1; v_call: TRBV19; cdr3_aa: CASSSQGAPSNQPQHF; cdr3_nt: TGTGCCAGTAGTTCCCAGGGGGCGCCCAGCAATCAGCCCCAGCATTTT
clone_size: .; j_call: TRBJ2-3; d_call: .; v_call: TRBV7-8; cdr3_aa: CASSLGRPRTDTQYF; cdr3_nt: TGTGCCAGCAGCTTAGGCCGCCCCCGCACAGATACGCAGTATTTT
clone_size: .; j_call: TRBJ1-6; d_call: .; v_call: TRBV5-1; cdr3_aa: CASSLGQDGALHF; cdr3_nt: TGCGCCAGCAGCTTGGGACAGGACGGGGCCCTCCACTTT
clone_size: .; j_call: TRBJ2-3; d_call: .; v_call: TRBV5-4; cdr3_aa: CASSLDWGVDTQYF; cdr3_nt: TGTGCCAGCAGCTTGGATTGGGGGGTGGATACGCAGTATTTT
clone_size: once; j_call: TRBJ1-4; d_call: .; v_call: TRBV6-5; cdr3_aa: CASSYQRGGEEKLFF; cdr3_nt: TGTGCCAGCAGTTACCAGCGGGGGGGTGAGGAAAAACTGTTTTTT
clone_size: .; j_call: TRBJ1-1; d_call: .; v_call: TRBV30; cdr3_aa: CAWNPFPSGHLNTEAFF; cdr3_nt: TGTGCCTGGAACCCTTTTCCCTCAGGTCACTTGAACACTGAAGCTTTCTTT
clone_size: .; j_call: TRBJ1-2; d_call: .; v_call: TRBV7-2; cdr3_aa: CASSLGQGNYGYTF; cdr3_nt: TGTGCCAGCAGCTTAGGGCAGGGGAACTATGGCTACACCTTC
clone_size: .; j_call: TRBJ1-1; d_call: .; v_call: TRBV4-1; cdr3_aa: CASSQGWGESTEAFF; cdr3_nt: TGCGCCAGCAGCCAAGGGTGGGGGGAAAGCACTGAAGCTTTCTTT
clone_size: .; j_call: TRBJ2-6; d_call: .; v_call: TRBV5-6; cdr3_aa: CASSLDFSSWGSGANVLTF; cdr3_nt: TGTGCCAGCAGCTTGGATTTTTCTAGTTGGGGCTCTGGGGCCAACGTCCTGACTTTC
clone_size: .; j_call: TRBJ1-5; d_call: TRBD1; v_call: TRBV2; cdr3_aa: CASGQVSNQPQHF; cdr3_nt: TGTGCCAGCGGACAGGTTAGCAATCAGCCCCAGCATTTT
clone_size: .; j_call: TRBJ2-5; d_call: .; v_call: TRBV5-6; cdr3_aa: CASSRGLAGQETQYF; cdr3_nt: TGTGCCAGCAGCCGGGGACTGGCGGGGCAAGAGACCCAGTACTTC
clone_size: .; j_call: TRBJ2-1; d_call: TRBD2; v_call: TRBV27; cdr3_aa: CASSPLLAGGRNEQFF; cdr3_nt: TGTGCCAGCAGTCCACTGCTAGCGGGGGGGCGGAATGAGCAGTTCTTC
clone_size: .; j_call: TRBJ1-2; d_call: .; v_call: TRBV5-1; cdr3_aa: CASNRDPRDYGYTF; cdr3_nt: TGCGCCAGTAACCGGGACCCTAGAGACTATGGCTACACCTTC
clone_size: few; j_call: TRBJ2-2; d_call: TRBD2; v_call: TRBV9; cdr3_aa: CASSPGTSGYATGELFF; cdr3_nt: TGTGCCAGCAGCCCCGGGACTAGCGGGTACGCGACCGGGGAGCTGTTTTTT
clone_size: .; j_call: TRBJ2-7; d_call: .; v_call: TRBV13; cdr3_aa: CASSPLVRIGPYEQYF; cdr3_nt: TGTGCCAGCAGCCCCCTGGTCCGGATCGGACCGTACGAGCAGTACTTC
clone_size: .; j_call: TRBJ2-6; d_call: .; v_call: TRBV5-4; cdr3_aa: CASSLGGAAGANVLTF; cdr3_nt: TGTGCCAGCAGCTTGGGGGGAGCCGCTGGGGCCAACGTCCTGACTTTC
clone_size: .; j_call: TRBJ2-1; d_call: .; v_call: TRBV7-3; cdr3_aa: CASSWDTSMEQFF; cdr3_nt: TGTGCCAGCAGCTGGGACACCAGCATGGAGCAGTTCTTC
clone_size: .; j_call: TRBJ1-2; d_call: TRBD1; v_call: TRBV30; cdr3_aa: CAWSVDRVFGGYTF; cdr3_nt: TGTGCCTGGAGTGTGGACAGGGTTTTTGGCGGCTACACCTTC
clone_size: .; j_call: TRBJ1-3; d_call: .; v_call: TRBV2; cdr3_aa: CASTPERRDTIYF; cdr3_nt: TGTGCCAGCACCCCAGAGAGGAGAGACACCATATATTTT
clone_size: .; j_call: TRBJ1-3; d_call: .; v_call: TRBV7-8; cdr3_aa: CASSPPAGTGNTIYF; cdr3_nt: TGTGCCAGCAGCCCCCCGGCCGGGACTGGAAACACCATATATTTT
clone_size: .; j_call: TRBJ1-6; d_call: TRBD1; v_call: TRBV2; cdr3_aa: CASSDTLGTGISPLHF; cdr3_nt: TGTGCCAGCAGTGACACTTTAGGGACAGGGATTTCACCCCTCCACTTT
clone_size: once; j_call: TRBJ2-3; d_call: TRBD2; v_call: TRBV7-8; cdr3_aa: CASSLQSGDTDTQYF; cdr3_nt: TGTGCCAGCAGCTTACAGAGCGGGGACACAGATACGCAGTATTTT
clone_size: .; j_call: TRBJ1-5; d_call: TRBD1; v_call: TRBV11-2; cdr3_aa: CASSLGTGGNQPQHF; cdr3_nt: TGTGCCAGCAGCTTAGGCACAGGGGGGAATCAGCCCCAGCATTTT
clone_size: .; j_call: TRBJ2-7; d_call: TRBD1; v_call: TRBV18; cdr3_aa: CASSRTGGGEQYF; cdr3_nt: TGTGCCAGCTCACGGACAGGGGGCGGGGAGCAGTACTTC
clone_size: .; j_call: TRBJ1-5; d_call: TRBD1; v_call: TRBV19; cdr3_aa: CASSRDRASNQPQHF; cdr3_nt: TGTGCCAGTAGTAGGGACAGGGCGAGCAATCAGCCCCAGCATTTT
clone_size: once; j_call: TRBJ2-3; d_call: TRBD2; v_call: TRBV29-1; cdr3_aa: CSVRASGSSTDTQYF; cdr3_nt: TGCAGCGTTCGGGCTAGCGGGTCTAGCACAGATACGCAGTATTTT
clone_size: .; j_call: TRBJ2-7; d_call: TRBD1; v_call: TRBV5-5; cdr3_aa: CASSRPGTATYEQYF; cdr3_nt: TGTGCCAGCAGCCGGCCCGGGACAGCCACCTACGAGCAGTACTTC
clone_size: .; j_call: TRBJ1-1; d_call: .; v_call: TRBV2; cdr3_aa: CASSGGDRITEAFF; cdr3_nt: TGTGCCAGCAGTGGTGGGGATCGGATCACTGAAGCTTTCTTT